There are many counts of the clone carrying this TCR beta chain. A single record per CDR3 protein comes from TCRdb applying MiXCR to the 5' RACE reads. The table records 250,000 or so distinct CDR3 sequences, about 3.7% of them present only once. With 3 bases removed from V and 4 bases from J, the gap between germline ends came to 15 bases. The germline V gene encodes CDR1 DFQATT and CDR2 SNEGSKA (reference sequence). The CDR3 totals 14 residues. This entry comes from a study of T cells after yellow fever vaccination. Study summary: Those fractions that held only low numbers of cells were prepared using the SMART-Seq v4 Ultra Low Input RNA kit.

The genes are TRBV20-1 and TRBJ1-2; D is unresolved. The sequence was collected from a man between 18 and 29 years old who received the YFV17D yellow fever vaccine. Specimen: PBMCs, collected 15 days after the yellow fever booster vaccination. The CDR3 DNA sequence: TGCAGTGCTAGCGACCCGAGAGGGTTCTATGGCTACACCTTC. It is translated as CSASDPRGFYGYTF.